This entry lists 4 T cell receptor beta chains sequenced from one sample in a study of cytomegalovirus exposure and HLA in healthy donors. Both 60 Vbeta primers and 13 Jbeta primers went into the PCR. The repertoire was sequenced with immunoSEQ multiplex PCR; TCRdb's copy has only in-frame clones and lacks some. The table records about 99,000 clones, around 77% of them present only once. Material for sequencing was PBMCs. The receptor set was obtained from a man aged 40-50 years in good health and CMV-seronegative.

The rearrangement links TRBV11-2 to TRBJ1-2, with TRBD1 as a possible D gene (5 bases). Germline assignment: CDR1 SGHAT and CDR2 FQNNGV. There are 15 residues in the CDR3. Trimming removed 5 bases at V and 0 bases at J, with 13 bases between. The CDR3 DNA reads as TGTGCCAGCAGCGCTGAGTTCAGGGCTAACTATGGCTACACCTTC. Translating gives CASSAEFRANYGYTF. The full variable domain, its missing parts supplied by reference TRBV11-2 and TRBJ1-2, is EAGVAQSPRYKIIEKRQSVAFWCNPISGHATLYWYQQILGQGPKLLIQFQNNGVVDDSQLPKDRFSAERLKGVDSTLKIQPAKLEDSAVYLCASSAEFRANYGYTFGSGTRLTVV.

The V call is TRBV6-5, the J call TRBJ1-5; 9 bases align to TRBD1. This CDR3 has 14 residues. Germline CDR1 and CDR2: MNHEY and SVGAGI. Trimming cost V 6 bases and J 5 bases; bases outside gene matches: 5. Here the CDR3 DNA reads TGTGCCAGCAGCCGGGGACAGGGTTATCAGCCCCAGCATTTT. Translating it yields CASSRGQGYQPQHF.

V gene TRBV5-6 combines with J gene TRBJ2-1; the match to TRBD2 covers 12 bases. This CDR3 is 16 amino acids long. Germline-derived CDR1 and CDR2 are SGHDT and YYEEEE. Unmatched junction bases numbered 2, after V lost 1 base and J lost 3 bases. CDR3 protein: CASSLRTSGVYNEQFF. For the CDR3, the DNA is TGTGCCAGCAGCTTGAGGACTAGCGGGGTCTACAATGAGCAGTTCTTC.

V gene TRBV6-5 combines with J gene TRBJ1-5; 8 bases agree with TRBD1. Losses at the gene ends were 5 bases for V and 7 bases for J; bases not matched to a gene: 7. This CDR3 region has 14 residues. CDR1 and CDR2 from the germline V gene are MNHEY and SVGAGI. CDR3 region: CASSTRTGRQPQHF. CDR3 in DNA: TGTGCCAGCAGTACCCGGACAGGGCGGCAGCCCCAGCATTTT.